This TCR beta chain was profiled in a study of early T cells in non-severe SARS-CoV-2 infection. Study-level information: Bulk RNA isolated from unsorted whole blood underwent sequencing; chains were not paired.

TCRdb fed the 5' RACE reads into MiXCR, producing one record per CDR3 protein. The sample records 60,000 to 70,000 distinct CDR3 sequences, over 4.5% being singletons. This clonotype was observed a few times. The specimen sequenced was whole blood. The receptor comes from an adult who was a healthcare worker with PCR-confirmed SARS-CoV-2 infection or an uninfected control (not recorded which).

CDR3 protein: CASSLSGLSEQYF. Here the CDR3 DNA reads TGCGCCAGCAGCTTGAGTGGGTTGAGTGAGCAGTACTTC. This sequence joins TRBV5-1 and TRBJ2-7; D is unclear. The CDR3 is 13 amino acids. V was cut by 1 base and J by 7 bases, with 12 bases left in between. Germline V gene data show CDR1 as SGHRS and CDR2 as YFSETQ.